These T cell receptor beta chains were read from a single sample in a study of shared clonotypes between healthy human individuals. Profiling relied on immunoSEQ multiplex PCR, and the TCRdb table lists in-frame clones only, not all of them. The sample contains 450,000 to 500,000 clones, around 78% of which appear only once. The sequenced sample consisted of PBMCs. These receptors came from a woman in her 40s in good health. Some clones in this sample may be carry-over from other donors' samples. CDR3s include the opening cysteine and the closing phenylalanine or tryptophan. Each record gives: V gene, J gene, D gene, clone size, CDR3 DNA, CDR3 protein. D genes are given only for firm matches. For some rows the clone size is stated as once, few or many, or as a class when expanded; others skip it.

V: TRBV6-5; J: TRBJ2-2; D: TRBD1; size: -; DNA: TGTGCCAGCAGCCGGGACAGGATAAACACCGGGGAGCTGTTTTTT; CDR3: CASSRDRINTGELFF
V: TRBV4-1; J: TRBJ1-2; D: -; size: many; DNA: TGCGCCAGCAGGGGGGCTGAGGGGGGGGGTTATGGCTACACCTTC; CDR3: CASRGAEGGGYGYTF
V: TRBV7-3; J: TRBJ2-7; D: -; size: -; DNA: TGTGCCAGCAGCTTAACCCCGGGACCGGGCTACGAGCAGTACTTC; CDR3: CASSLTPGPGYEQYF
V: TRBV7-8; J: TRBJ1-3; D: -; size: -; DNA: TGTGCCAGCAGACCTGGGGTCCTGAGCTCTGGAAACACCATATATTTT; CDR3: CASRPGVLSSGNTIYF
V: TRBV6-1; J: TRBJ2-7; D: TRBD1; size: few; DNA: TGTGCCAGCAGTGGAGACAGGGGCTACGAGCAGTACTTC; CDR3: CASSGDRGYEQYF
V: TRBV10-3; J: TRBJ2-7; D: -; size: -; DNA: TGTGCCATCAGTGAGTCCGGTAGTCTTTACGAGCAGTACTTC; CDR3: CAISESGSLYEQYF
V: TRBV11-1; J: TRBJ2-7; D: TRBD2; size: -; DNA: TGTGCCAGCAGCGCCAGTCTAGCGGTGAGCTCCTACGAGCAGTACTTT; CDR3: CASSASLAVSSYEQYF
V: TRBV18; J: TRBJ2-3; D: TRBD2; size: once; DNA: TGTGCCAGCTCAGAACTAGCGAAGAGCACAGATACGCAGTATTTT; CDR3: CASSELAKSTDTQYF
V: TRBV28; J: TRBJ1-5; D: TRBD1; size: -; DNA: TGTGCCAGCAGTTTATCCGACAGGGGCGATGAGCCCCAGCATTTT; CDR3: CASSLSDRGDEPQHF
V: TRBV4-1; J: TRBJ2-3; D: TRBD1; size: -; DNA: TGCGCCAGCAGCCAACGCCGCCGGACAGGGGTCACAGATACGCAGTATTTT; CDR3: CASSQRRRTGVTDTQYF
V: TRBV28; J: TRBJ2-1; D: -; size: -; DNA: TGTGCCAGCAGCCGGGTCCTAGCCCTCAATGAGCAGTTCTTC; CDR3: CASSRVLALNEQFF
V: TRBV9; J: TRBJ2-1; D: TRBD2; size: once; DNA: TGTGCCAGCAGCGTTGAGGGAGGGCCCGTCAATGAGCAGTTCTTC; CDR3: CASSVEGGPVNEQFF
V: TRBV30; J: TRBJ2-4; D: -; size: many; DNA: TGTGCCTCCGACAGGTGGACGTCGGAAAACATTCAGTACTTC; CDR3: CASDRWTSENIQYF
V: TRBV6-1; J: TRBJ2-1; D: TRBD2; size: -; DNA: TGTGCCAGCAGTGAAAGTATAGCGGGAGCAAGTGAGCAGTTCTTC; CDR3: CASSESIAGASEQFF
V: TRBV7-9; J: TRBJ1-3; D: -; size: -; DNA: TGTGCCAGCAGCTTAGGGACGGACCTTGACTCTGGAAACACCATATATTTT; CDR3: CASSLGTDLDSGNTIYF
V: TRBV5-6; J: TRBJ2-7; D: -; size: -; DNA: TGTGCCAGCAGCACTACAGAGTTCTCCTACGAGCAGTACTTC; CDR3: CASSTTEFSYEQYF
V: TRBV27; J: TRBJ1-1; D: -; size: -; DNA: TGTGCCAGCAGTTCCGGGGGAGGGACTGAAGCTTTCTTT; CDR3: CASSSGGGTEAFF
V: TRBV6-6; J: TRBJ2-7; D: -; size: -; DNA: TGTGCCAGCAGCCCACCCGGGGGGCCCTACGAGCAGTACTTC; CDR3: CASSPPGGPYEQYF
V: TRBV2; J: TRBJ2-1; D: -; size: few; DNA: TGTGCCAGCAGTGGGGAGCTCGGGATCAATGAGCAGTTCTTC; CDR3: CASSGELGINEQFF
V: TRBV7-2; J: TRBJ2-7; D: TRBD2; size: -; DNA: TGTGCCAGCGTACCCCTAGCGGGAGTGTTGTACGAGCAGTACTTC; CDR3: CASVPLAGVLYEQYF
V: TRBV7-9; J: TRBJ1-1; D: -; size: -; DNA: TGTGCCAGCAGCTCCCAAGAGAACACTGAAGCTTTCTTT; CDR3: CASSSQENTEAFF
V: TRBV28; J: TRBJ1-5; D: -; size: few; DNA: TGTGCCAGCAGTTTATCACTAGATAGCAATCAGCCCCAGCATTTT; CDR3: CASSLSLDSNQPQHF
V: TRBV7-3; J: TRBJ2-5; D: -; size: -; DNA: TGTGCCAGCAGCCCAACGGCGGGATACGTCCAAGAGACCCAGTACTTC; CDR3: CASSPTAGYVQETQYF